The entry below gives a single T cell receptor beta chain sequence along with its context. Antigen: not known. The data derive from a study of shared clonotypes between healthy human individuals. Study results and caveats: Enrolling few donors narrowed the genetic and exposure-history diversity that was represented. Tissue TCR repertoires likely differ from these blood-only repertoires.

Sequencing used immunoSEQ multiplex PCR; TCRdb keeps in-frame clones, though not all of them. The table lists more than 550,000 clones, about 92% of them singletons, with about a quarter in the top ten. Naive CD8 cells comprised CD45RO-negative, CCR7-positively selected cells, excluding terminally differentiated effector memory CD45RA+ cells. Those who donated were healthy HIV-negative adults, with no recent acute infections or vaccinations reported. The CDR3 covers 17 residues. V shed 3 bases and J shed 3 bases, with 20 bases lying between them. Per the germline V gene, CDR1 is SGHRS and CDR2 is YFSETQ.

The chain has TRBV5-1 and TRBJ2-3; D is ambiguous. This clonotype was obtained from a man aged 30-40 years in good health. The sequenced sample was naive CD8+ T cells sorted from blood. The CDR3, as DNA: TGCGCCAGCAGCTCCCCAATACCAGGCAAGAGGACAGATACGCAGTATTTT. It translates to CASSSPIPGKRTDTQYF.